The 20 T cell receptor beta chains in this list originate from one sample, sequenced in a study of cytomegalovirus exposure and HLA in healthy donors. PCR amplification relied on 60 Vbeta primers (plus 13 Jbeta primers). The repertoire was sequenced with immunoSEQ multiplex PCR; TCRdb's copy has only in-frame clones and lacks some. The data show 65,000 to 90,000 clones, 79% seen once. The specimen sequenced was PBMCs. Receptors were obtained from a man younger than 45 in good health and CMV-seronegative.

This clone was counted a few times. V is TRBV5-6 and J is TRBJ1-1; maybe TRBD1 (5 bases). The V gene lost 4 bases and the J gene lost 0 bases, with 16 bases spanning the gap. Germline loops: CDR1 SGHDT, CDR2 YYEEEE. This CDR3 has 16 amino acids. The CDR3 DNA reads TGTGCCAGCAGCCCCCGAGTGGGGGGGATGAACACTGAAGCTTTCTTT. Protein sequence: CASSPRVGGMNTEAFF.

J is TRBJ2-1 and V is TRBV5-5; maybe TRBD1 (7 bases). Germline CDR1 reads SGHKS; CDR2 reads YYEKEE (reference sequence). This CDR3 is built from 17 residues. Trimming removed 0 bases at V and 7 bases at J, with 20 bases between. The CDR3 region is CASSLAGRAGGRNEQFF. The CDR3 bases are TGTGCCAGCAGCTTGGCGGGAAGGGCAGGGGGGAGGAATGAGCAGTTCTTC.

The chain combines TRBV5-1 with TRBJ2-3, with D tentatively TRBD1 (5 bases). CDR3 length: 15 residues. Germline CDR1 and CDR2: SGHRS and YFSETQ. Trimming cost V 0 bases and J 6 bases, with 14 bases left between them. This CDR3 is CASSLDTAAGDTQYF. The DNA of the CDR3 is TGCGCCAGCAGCTTGGACACGGCGGCAGGGGATACGCAGTATTTT.

V usage is TRBV30 and J usage is TRBJ2-2, with TRBD1 identical over 12 bases. In germline, CDR1 is GTSNPN, CDR2 SVGIG (reference sequence). This CDR3 has 14 residues. With 3 bases clipped from V and 7 bases from J, the junction kept 3 bases outside the gene matches. CDR3 in DNA: TGTGCCTGGAGGGGACAGGGGGCTAACGGGGAGCTGTTTTTT. Its translation: CAWRGQGANGELFF.

This rearrangement joins TRBV5-6 to TRBJ1-5; D is uncertain. The V and J ends lost 0 bases and 6 bases respectively, with 7 bases between them. Per the germline V gene, CDR1 is SGHDT and CDR2 is YYEEEE. The CDR3 is 13 amino acids. CDR3 in amino acids: CASSLDDSQPQHF. CDR3 DNA sequence: TGTGCCAGCAGCTTGGATGATAGTCAGCCCCAGCATTTT.

The chain employs TRBV28 and TRBJ1-5, with TRBD1 matching over 7 bases. This CDR3 region has 15 residues. Trimming removed 4 bases from V and 7 bases from J; junction bases left unmatched: 10. Germline CDR1 MDHEN, CDR2 SYDVKM. Written as DNA, the CDR3 is TGTGCCAGCAGTTCAGGAGCGACAGGGCAACAGCCCCAGCATTTT. Translating gives CASSSGATGQQPQHF.

The V and J genes are TRBV6-5 and TRBJ1-5, with a tentative D call TRBD1 (5 bases). Looked up from germline, CDR1 is MNHEY and CDR2 is SVGAGI. The CDR3 has 14 residues. V was pared by 0 bases and J by 4 bases, with 7 bases between. CDR3 sequence (DNA): TGTGCCAGCAGTTACTCGGCAGGGAATCAGCCCCAGCATTTT. Translation: CASSYSAGNQPQHF.

Concerning this clone itself: A junction boundary mismatches the germline segment, possibly from a read error. The chain joins TRBV10-3 to TRBJ1-1; a possible D gene is TRBD1 (6 bases). Germline V gene lookup returns CDR1 ENHRY and CDR2 SYGVKD. This CDR3 spans 14 amino acids. In DNA, the CDR3 is TGTGCCATCAGACCGGACAGCTCGAACACTGAAGCTCTCTTT. This gives the protein CAIRPDSSNTEALF.

In this sample, this clone turned up once. The J gene is TRBJ2-7, the V gene TRBV5-6; D is possibly TRBD1 (5 bases). Between the trimmed V and J ends, which lost 2 bases and 10 bases, there was a span of 19 bases. The CDR3 spans 14 residues. Germline loops: CDR1 SGHDT, CDR2 YYEEEE. The CDR3 here is CASSFRTRWRDQYF. CDR3 DNA: TGTGCCAGCAGCTTCCGGACACGTTGGCGCGATCAGTACTTC.

J is TRBJ1-5 and V is TRBV27; 7 nucleotides agree with TRBD1. V shed 8 bases and J 2 bases; nucleotides not matched to a gene: 6. CDR3 length: 14 amino acids. The germline V gene encodes CDR1 MNHEY and CDR2 SMNVEV (reference sequence). The CDR3 loop reads CASGRGQGNQPQHF. CDR3 in DNA: TGTGCCAGCGGTAGGGGGCAAGGCAATCAGCCCCAGCATTTT.

The chain is built from TRBV5-1 and TRBJ1-1, with D unclear. Germline CDR1 and CDR2: SGHRS and YFSETQ. CDR3 size: 14 residues. V was pared by 0 bases and J by 1 base, with 7 bases between. For the CDR3, the DNA is TGCGCCAGCAGCTTGGCACAGACGAACACTGAAGCTTTCTTT. Translated: CASSLAQTNTEAFF.

The chain has TRBV25-1 and TRBJ2-7; TRBD1 is a possible D gene (6 bases). This CDR3 is built from 15 residues. Germline V gives CDR1 MGHDK, CDR2 SYGVNS. Trimming shortened V by 3 bases and J by 1 base, and 13 bases separated the two germline ends. The CDR3 spells CASSELQGGSYEQYF. CDR3 nucleotide sequence: TGTGCCAGCAGTGAGCTACAGGGTGGGTCCTACGAGCAGTACTTC.

The V and J genes are TRBV15 and TRBJ2-1; 8 bases align to TRBD2. Germline CDR1 and CDR2: LNHNV and YYDKDF (reference sequence). This CDR3 contains 15 residues. The ends lost 1 base at V and 6 bases at J; junction bases unmatched: 5. The CDR3 nucleotides read TGTGCCACCAGCAGAGTAGTTAGCGGGACCAATGAGCAGTTCTTC. Translated: CATSRVVSGTNEQFF.

This clone has just a few counts. The chain couples TRBV5-6 to TRBJ2-1; 8 nucleotides line up with TRBD1. CDR3 length equals 15 residues. After removal of 4 bases from V and 6 bases from J, the junction contained 9 bases not matched to a gene. Germline CDR1 and CDR2: SGHDT and YYEEEE. As DNA, the CDR3 is TGTGCCAGCAGCCCGGGACAGGTAGGGGTCAATGAGCAGTTCTTC. Protein: CASSPGQVGVNEQFF. Combining the CDR3 with reference TRBV5-6 and TRBJ2-1 gives the whole variable domain DAGVTQSPTHLIKTRGQQVTLRCSPKSGHDTVSWYQQALGQGPQFIFQYYEEEERQRGNFPDRFSGHQFPNYSSELNVNALLLGDSALYLCASSPGQVGVNEQFFGPGTRLTVL.

The CDR3 spells CASSREGGTGELFF. CDR3 nucleotide sequence: TGCGCCAGCAGCCGAGAGGGCGGCACCGGGGAGCTGTTTTTT. The J gene is TRBJ2-2, the V gene TRBV5-1, with a tentative D call TRBD2 (5 bases). Germline loops: CDR1 SGHRS, CDR2 YFSETQ. This CDR3 comprises 14 residues. V gave up 4 bases and J gave up 4 bases, with 11 bases separating them.

V gene TRBV6-5 combines with J gene TRBJ2-1; the match to TRBD1 covers 7 bases. V was pared by 7 bases and J by 2 bases, with 5 bases of the junction left unmatched. CDR1 MNHEY and CDR2 SVGAGI come from the germline V gene. This CDR3 has 14 amino acids. In DNA, the CDR3 is TGTGCCAGCAACGACAGGGAAACCTACAATGAGCAGTTCTTC. Protein product: CASNDRETYNEQFF.

This clone was detected only a few times. CDR3 loop: CASSSRGGGLASNTGELFF. DNA for the CDR3: TGTGCCAGCAGCTCTAGGGGCGGGGGACTAGCATCGAACACCGGGGAGCTGTTTTTT. The chain links TRBV7-2 to TRBJ2-2; 9 nucleotides align to TRBD2. The CDR3 is made up of 19 amino acids. The germline CDR1 and CDR2 sequences are SGHTA and FQGNSA. Unmatched junction bases numbered 12, after V lost 4 bases and J lost 0 bases.

V and J are TRBV29-1 and TRBJ2-1, with a possible D match to TRBD2 (6 bases). V shed 7 bases and J shed 4 bases, with 14 bases lying between them. The CDR3 covers 13 residues. CDR1 is SQVTM, CDR2 ANQGSEA, per germline. CDR3 in amino acids: CSGAGTGYNEQFF. The CDR3 DNA follows: TGCAGCGGCGCCGGGACTGGGTACAATGAGCAGTTCTTC.

The chain is built from TRBV18 and TRBJ1-1; the D gene is possibly TRBD1 (5 bases). Per the germline V gene, CDR1 is KGHSH and CDR2 is LQKENI. Trimming took off 5 bases at V and 4 bases at J, with 8 bases between the two ends. The CDR3 has 12 amino acids. CDR3 residues: CASSDQGTEAFF. The CDR3 DNA reads TGTGCCAGCTCAGATCAGGGCACTGAAGCTTTCTTT.

This clone has a handful of counts. V usage is TRBV5-1 and J usage is TRBJ2-2; D might be TRBD1 (5 bases). CDR3 length equals 16 residues. V was shortened by 0 bases and J by 4 bases, with 13 bases between the two germline ends. Germline V gene sequence: CDR1 SGHRS, CDR2 YFSETQ. The CDR3: CASSLVGQGGTGELFF. CDR3 DNA sequence: TGCGCCAGCAGCTTGGTGGGGCAGGGCGGCACCGGGGAGCTGTTTTTT.